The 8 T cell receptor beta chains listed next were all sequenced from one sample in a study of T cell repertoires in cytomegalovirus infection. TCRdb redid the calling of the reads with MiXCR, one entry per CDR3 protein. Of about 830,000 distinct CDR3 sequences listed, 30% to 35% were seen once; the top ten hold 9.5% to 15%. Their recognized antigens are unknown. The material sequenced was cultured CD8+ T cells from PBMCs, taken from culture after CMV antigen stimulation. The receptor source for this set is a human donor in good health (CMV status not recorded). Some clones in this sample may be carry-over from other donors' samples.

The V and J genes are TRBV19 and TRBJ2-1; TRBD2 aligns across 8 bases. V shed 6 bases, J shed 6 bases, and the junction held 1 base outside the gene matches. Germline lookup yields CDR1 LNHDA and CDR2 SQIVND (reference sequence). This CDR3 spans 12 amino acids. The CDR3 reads CASSGGVNEQFF. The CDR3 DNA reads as TGTGCCAGTAGCGGGGGGGTCAATGAGCAGTTCTTC. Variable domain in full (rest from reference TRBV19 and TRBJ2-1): DGGITQSPKYLFRKEGQNVTLSCEQNLNHDAMYWYRQDPGQGLRLIYYSQIVNDFQKGDIAEGYSVSREKKESFPLTVTSAQKNPTAFYLCASSGGVNEQFFGPGTRLTVL.

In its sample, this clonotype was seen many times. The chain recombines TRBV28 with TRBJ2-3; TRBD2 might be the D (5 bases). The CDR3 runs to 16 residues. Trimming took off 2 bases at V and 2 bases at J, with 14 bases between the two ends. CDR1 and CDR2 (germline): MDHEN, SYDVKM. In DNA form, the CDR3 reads TGTGCCAGCAGTTTACCTTTCCGGACTCACACAGATACGCAGTATTTT. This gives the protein CASSLPFRTHTDTQYF.

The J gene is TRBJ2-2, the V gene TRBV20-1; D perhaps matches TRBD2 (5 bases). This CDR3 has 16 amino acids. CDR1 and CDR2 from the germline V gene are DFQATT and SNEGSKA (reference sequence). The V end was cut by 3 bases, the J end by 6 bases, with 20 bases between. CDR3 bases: TGCAGTGCTAGGGCTAGCTCGGCACATAGGTCCGGGGAGCTGTTTTTT. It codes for CSARASSAHRSGELFF.

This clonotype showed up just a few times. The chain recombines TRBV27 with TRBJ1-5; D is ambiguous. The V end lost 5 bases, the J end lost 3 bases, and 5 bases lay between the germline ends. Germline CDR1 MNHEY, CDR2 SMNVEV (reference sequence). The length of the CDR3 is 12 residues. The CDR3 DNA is TGTGCCAGCAGTGAAGTCAATCAGCCCCAGCATTTT. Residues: CASSEVNQPQHF.

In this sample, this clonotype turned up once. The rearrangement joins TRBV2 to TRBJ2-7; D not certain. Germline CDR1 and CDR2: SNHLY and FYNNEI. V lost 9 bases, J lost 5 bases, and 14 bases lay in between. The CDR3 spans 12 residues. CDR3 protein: CASTFKWDEQYF. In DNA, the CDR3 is TGTGCCAGTACCTTTAAGTGGGACGAGCAGTACTTC.

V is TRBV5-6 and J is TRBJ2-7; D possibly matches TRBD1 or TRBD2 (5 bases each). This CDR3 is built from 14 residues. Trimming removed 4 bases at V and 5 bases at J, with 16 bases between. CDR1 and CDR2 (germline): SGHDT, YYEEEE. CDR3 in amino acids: CASSPGQGVDEQYF. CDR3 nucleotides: TGTGCCAGCAGCCCGGGGCAGGGAGTTGACGAGCAGTACTTC.

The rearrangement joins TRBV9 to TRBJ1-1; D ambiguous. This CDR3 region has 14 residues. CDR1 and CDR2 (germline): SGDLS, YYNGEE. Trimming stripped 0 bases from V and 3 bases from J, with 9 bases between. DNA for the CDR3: TGTGCCAGCAGCGTAGGCCACGGAGACACTGAAGCTTTCTTT. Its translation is CASSVGHGDTEAFF.

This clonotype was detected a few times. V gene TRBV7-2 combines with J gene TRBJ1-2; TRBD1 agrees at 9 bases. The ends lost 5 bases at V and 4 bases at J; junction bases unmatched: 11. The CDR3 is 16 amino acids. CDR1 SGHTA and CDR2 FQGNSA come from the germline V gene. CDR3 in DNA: TGTGCCAGCAGCACACCCGCTGACAGGGGGTTCTATGGCTACACCTTC. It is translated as CASSTPADRGFYGYTF.